This TCR beta chain was recovered during a study of cytomegalovirus exposure and HLA in healthy donors. PCR primers comprised 60 Vbeta and 13 Jbeta primers. TCRdb keeps only in-frame clones here, not all; method: immunoSEQ multiplex PCR. The sample lists about 130,000 clones, 70% to 80% occurring once. V was trimmed by 6 bases and J by 1 base, leaving 6 bases between them. Looked up from germline, CDR1 is MNHEY and CDR2 is SVGAGI. This CDR3 region has 12 residues. The specimen sequenced was PBMCs. The V call is TRBV6-5, the J call TRBJ1-1, with D uncertain. The TCR was taken from a man aged 50 or older in good health and CMV-seronegative. CDR3 sequence reads: CASRRQNTEAFF. CDR3 coding DNA: TGTGCCAGCAGGCGACAGAACACTGAAGCTTTCTTT.